A selection of T cell receptor beta chains follows, all from one sample in a study of blood T cell repertoires in COVID-19. TCRdb's copy holds only in-frame clones and misses some; the assay was immunoSEQ multiplex PCR. The sample lists 140,000 to 150,000 clones, roughly 86% occurring once. What was sequenced was peripheral blood. The source is a woman aged 45 to 65 with acute or convalescent COVID-19. CDR3s include the opening cysteine and the closing phenylalanine or tryptophan. A D gene is named only where the DNA matches it firmly. Only some rows state a clone size, as once, few, many or a class for expanded clones.

D: TRBD2; size: NA; J: TRBJ2-7; V: TRBV19; DNA: TGTGCCAGTAGCCGGACTAGAACATACGAGCAGTACTTC; CDR3: CASSRTRTYEQYF
D: NA; size: NA; J: TRBJ2-7; V: TRBV27; DNA: TGTGCCAGCAGTTTACGCAGATACTACGAGCAGTACTTC; CDR3: CASSLRRYYEQYF
D: NA; size: NA; J: TRBJ2-5; V: TRBV9; DNA: TGTGCCAGCAGCGGTCCCGGGGTTTGGACCCAGTACTTC; CDR3: CASSGPGVWTQYF
D: TRBD2; size: once; J: TRBJ2-7; V: TRBV6-5; DNA: TGTGCCAGTGGCCTCGGCGGGAGTATCTACGAGCAGTACTTC; CDR3: CASGLGGSIYEQYF
D: TRBD1; size: NA; J: TRBJ1-2; V: TRBV7-9; DNA: TGTGCCAGCAGCCGAGGGACAGCTAACTATGGCTACACCTTC; CDR3: CASSRGTANYGYTF
D: NA; size: NA; J: TRBJ2-3; V: TRBV6-1; DNA: TGTGCCAGCAGTGAAGCGGGGGCGCGGGATACGCAGTATTTT; CDR3: CASSEAGARDTQYF
D: NA; size: NA; J: TRBJ1-2; V: TRBV14; DNA: TGTGCCAGCAGCCTCATCTCCGGGAGCACTCATGGCTACACCTTC; CDR3: CASSLISGSTHGYTF
D: NA; size: NA; J: TRBJ1-5; V: TRBV19; DNA: TGTGCCAGTAGCTACCCACAGGGACCCCAGCATTTT; CDR3: CASSYPQGPQHF
D: TRBD2; size: NA; J: TRBJ2-1; V: TRBV6-6; DNA: TGTGCCAGCAGTTACTCAGGCACTAGCGGGGACAATGAGCAGTTCTTC; CDR3: CASSYSGTSGDNEQFF
D: NA; size: NA; J: TRBJ2-2; V: TRBV24-1; DNA: TGTGCCACCACCAGGGAAGAAACCGGGGAGCTGTTTTTT; CDR3: CATTREETGELFF
D: TRBD1; size: NA; J: TRBJ2-2; V: TRBV5-1; DNA: TGCGCCAGCAGCTTGGTACCTCGAGCGACAGGGGGCACCGGGGAGCTGTTTTTT; CDR3: CASSLVPRATGGTGELFF
D: NA; size: NA; J: TRBJ2-3; V: TRBV15; DNA: TGTGCCACCAGCACTAGGACAGGGCCCGCGGGGGGGACAGATACGCAGTATTTT; CDR3: CATSTRTGPAGGTDTQYF
D: TRBD1; size: NA; J: TRBJ2-1; V: TRBV18; DNA: TGTGCCAGCTCACCACGGGGGACAGGGGGGCATGAGCAGTTCTTC; CDR3: CASSPRGTGGHEQFF
D: TRBD1; size: few; J: TRBJ1-3; V: TRBV6-1; DNA: TGTGCCAGCAGTGAGACAGGGCTAAACACCATATATTTT; CDR3: CASSETGLNTIYF
D: NA; size: few; J: TRBJ1-1; V: TRBV18; DNA: TGTGCCAGCTCACCACTGGGGGGAGGGAACACTGAAGCTTTCTTT; CDR3: CASSPLGGGNTEAFF
D: TRBD1; size: NA; J: TRBJ2-7; V: TRBV2; DNA: TGTGCCAGCAGTGTATGGACAGGGGCTGGGGAGCAGTACTTC; CDR3: CASSVWTGAGEQYF
D: TRBD2; size: NA; J: TRBJ2-7; V: TRBV7-2; DNA: TGTGCCAGCAGCGAGGCGGGGACTAGCTTCTACGAGCAGTACTTC; CDR3: CASSEAGTSFYEQYF
D: NA; size: NA; J: TRBJ1-2; V: TRBV19; DNA: TGTGCCAGTAGTTTATCCGACAGTCACTATGGCTACACCTTC; CDR3: CASSLSDSHYGYTF
D: TRBD1; size: once; J: TRBJ2-2; V: TRBV24-1; DNA: TGTGCCACCAGTGAACCCACCTCGGGACAGGGGGTCACTGGGGAGCTGTTTTTT; CDR3: CATSEPTSGQGVTGELFF
D: TRBD2; size: NA; J: TRBJ2-3; V: TRBV3-1/TRBV3-2; DNA: TGTGCCAGCAGCCAAGGTCTGGGACTAGCGGGGGGAACTAGCACAGATACGCAGTATTTT; CDR3: CASSQGLGLAGGTSTDTQYF
D: TRBD2; size: NA; J: TRBJ2-7; V: TRBV2; DNA: TGTGCCAGCAGGGGCTCGGGACTAGCGGGGTTTTCCTACGAGCAGTACTTC; CDR3: CASRGSGLAGFSYEQYF
D: TRBD1; size: NA; J: TRBJ1-2; V: TRBV20-1; DNA: TGCAGTGCCGGGACAGTCTATGGCTACACCTTC; CDR3: CSAGTVYGYTF
D: TRBD1; size: NA; J: TRBJ2-5; V: TRBV5-4; DNA: TGTGCCAGCAGCTTGGACGGGTACAGGGGAGAGACCCAGTACTTC; CDR3: CASSLDGYRGETQYF
D: TRBD2; size: NA; J: TRBJ2-3; V: TRBV18; DNA: TGTGCCAGCTCACCAATAACTAGCGGGGGTGCGACTCAAAGCACAGATACGCAGTATTTT; CDR3: CASSPITSGGATQSTDTQYF
D: TRBD1; size: NA; J: TRBJ2-7; V: TRBV13; DNA: TGTGCCAGCAGCTCTAGGGACAGGGGCTACGAGCAGTACTTC; CDR3: CASSSRDRGYEQYF
D: TRBD2; size: NA; J: TRBJ2-1; V: TRBV7-2; DNA: TGTGCCAGCAGCTGGACTAGCGGAGGGAATGAGCAGTTCTTC; CDR3: CASSWTSGGNEQFF
D: NA; size: once; J: TRBJ1-1; V: TRBV6-5; DNA: TGTGCCAGCAGTTACTCGCGGGGAACTGAAGCTTTCTTT; CDR3: CASSYSRGTEAFF
D: NA; size: few; J: TRBJ1-1; V: TRBV11-3; DNA: TGTGCCAGCGGACGTGGGGGCGAAGGCACTGAAGCTTTCTTT; CDR3: CASGRGGEGTEAFF
D: TRBD1; size: NA; J: TRBJ2-5; V: TRBV5-1; DNA: TGCGCCAGCAGCTGGAGGACAGGGGGCTCACAAGAGACCCAGTACTTC; CDR3: CASSWRTGGSQETQYF
D: NA; size: NA; J: TRBJ2-2; V: TRBV27; DNA: TGTGCCAGCAGTGTAAGGGAGGAGACCGGGGAGCTGTTTTTT; CDR3: CASSVREETGELFF
D: TRBD1; size: NA; J: TRBJ2-2; V: TRBV24-1; DNA: TGTGCCACCAGTGATCCCCAGGGGGCGGACACCGGGGAGCTGTTTTTT; CDR3: CATSDPQGADTGELFF
D: TRBD2; size: NA; J: TRBJ2-7; V: TRBV5-1; DNA: TGCGCCAGCAGCTTAAGGACTAGCGGGATCTACGAGCAGTACTTC; CDR3: CASSLRTSGIYEQYF
D: TRBD1; size: few; J: TRBJ2-2; V: TRBV6-5; DNA: TGTGCCAGCTTTTCCCGGGACAGCACCACCGGGGAGCTGTTTTTT; CDR3: CASFSRDSTTGELFF
D: TRBD1; size: NA; J: TRBJ2-2; V: TRBV19; DNA: TGTGCCAGTAGTGTGTTACAGGGGGCTACTCTTAACACCGGGGAGCTGTTTTTT; CDR3: CASSVLQGATLNTGELFF
D: NA; size: NA; J: TRBJ2-1; V: TRBV5-1; DNA: TGCGCCAGCAGCTTGGACGGAACTAGCTACAATGAGCAGTTCTTC; CDR3: CASSLDGTSYNEQFF
D: NA; size: NA; J: TRBJ2-5; V: TRBV12-2; DNA: TGTGCAAGTCGCTTACTAGCGGCCGTCGGGACCCAGTACTTC; CDR3: CASRLLAAVGTQYF
D: NA; size: once; J: TRBJ2-1; V: TRBV3-1/TRBV3-2; DNA: TGTGCCAGCAGCCAGGCTGGTGAGGGCCGTGGTAATGAGCAGTTCTTC; CDR3: CASSQAGEGRGNEQFF
D: NA; size: NA; J: TRBJ2-7; V: TRBV5-4; DNA: TGTGCCAGCAGGGGCGGGACTTCCACCTCAGTCGAGCAGTACTTC; CDR3: CASRGGTSTSVEQYF
D: NA; size: NA; J: TRBJ1-2; V: TRBV21-1; DNA: TGTGCCAGCAGCATTAGGACAGGGAGGTATGGCTACACCTTC; CDR3: CASSIRTGRYGYTF
D: NA; size: NA; J: TRBJ1-2; V: TRBV7-8; DNA: TGTGCCAGCAGCTTAGAAACCCTCGTCGGCTATGGCTACACCTTC; CDR3: CASSLETLVGYGYTF
D: TRBD2; size: NA; J: TRBJ2-1; V: TRBV7-9; DNA: TGTGCCAGCAGCCTCGGGAGCGGGATGGGCCTTTATGAGCAGTTCTTC; CDR3: CASSLGSGMGLYEQFF
D: NA; size: once; J: TRBJ1-2; V: TRBV29-1; DNA: TGCAGCGTTGATGTGGGGCGGGGGATTCATGGCTACACCTTC; CDR3: CSVDVGRGIHGYTF
D: NA; size: NA; J: TRBJ2-3; V: TRBV19; DNA: TGTGCCAGTAGTATTAGTGGGTCTGGCCAGGGAGGACCAGATACGCAGTATTTT; CDR3: CASSISGSGQGGPDTQYF
D: NA; size: NA; J: TRBJ2-3; V: TRBV18; DNA: TGTGCCAGCTCCCCACAGCGCTCAGATACAGATACGCAGTATTTT; CDR3: CASSPQRSDTDTQYF
D: NA; size: once; J: TRBJ2-7; V: TRBV6-5; DNA: TGTGCCAGCAGTTACGGCAGGGCCCTCTCCTACGAGCAGTACTTC; CDR3: CASSYGRALSYEQYF
D: TRBD1; size: NA; J: TRBJ2-1; V: TRBV24-1; DNA: TGTGCCACCAGTGATTTGCGGCAGGGGGCGCGGAATGAGCAGTTCTTC; CDR3: CATSDLRQGARNEQFF
D: TRBD1; size: NA; J: TRBJ1-6; V: TRBV19; DNA: TGTGCCAGTAGACAGGGGCCGGAGAATTCACCCCTCCACTTT; CDR3: CASRQGPENSPLHF
D: TRBD1; size: NA; J: TRBJ2-7; V: TRBV3-1/TRBV3-2; DNA: TGTGCCAGCAGCAAAGGAAGGGCCCGGGACAGGGCAACCTACGAGCAGTACTTC; CDR3: CASSKGRARDRATYEQYF
D: TRBD2; size: NA; J: TRBJ2-3; V: TRBV28; DNA: TGTGCCAGCAGGACGACTAGCGGGGTTAGAGATACGCAGTATTTT; CDR3: CASRTTSGVRDTQYF
D: NA; size: NA; J: TRBJ1-3; V: TRBV6-5; DNA: TGTGCCAGCAGTACAGGCGCCGTTTCTGGAAACACCATATATTTT; CDR3: CASSTGAVSGNTIYF
D: NA; size: NA; J: TRBJ1-1; V: TRBV28; DNA: TGTGCCAGCAGTGGATGGACAGAGCTGAACACTGAAGCTTTCTTT; CDR3: CASSGWTELNTEAFF
D: NA; size: NA; J: TRBJ1-1; V: TRBV14; DNA: TGTGCCAGCAGCCAAGTACAGGGTCTGGGAATAGCTTTCTTT; CDR3: CASSQVQGLGIAFF
D: NA; size: NA; J: TRBJ1-6; V: TRBV27; DNA: TGTGCCAGCAGTTTCAGGGTAGGGGATCTTGATAATTCACCCCTCCACTTT; CDR3: CASSFRVGDLDNSPLHF
D: TRBD1; size: few; J: TRBJ2-6; V: TRBV27; DNA: TGTGCCAGCAGTCCCCCCGGGACAGGGGCCTCTGGGGCCAACGTCCTGACTTTC; CDR3: CASSPPGTGASGANVLTF
D: NA; size: NA; J: TRBJ1-1; V: TRBV10-3; DNA: TGTGCCATCAGTGAGTCGACCATGGGGGGGCGAACTTTCTTT; CDR3: CAISESTMGGRTFF